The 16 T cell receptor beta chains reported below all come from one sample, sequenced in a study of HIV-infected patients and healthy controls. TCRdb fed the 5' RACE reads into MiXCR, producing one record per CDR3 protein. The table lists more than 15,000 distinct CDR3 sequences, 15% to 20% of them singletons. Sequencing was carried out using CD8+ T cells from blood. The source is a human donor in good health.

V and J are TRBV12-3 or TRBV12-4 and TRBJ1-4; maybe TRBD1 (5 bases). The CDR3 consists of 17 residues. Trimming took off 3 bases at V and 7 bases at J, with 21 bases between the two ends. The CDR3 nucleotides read TGTGCCAGCAGTTTCGGTTTTGGGGGGACGGAGGGTGAAAAACTGTTTTTT. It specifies CASSFGFGGTEGEKLFF.

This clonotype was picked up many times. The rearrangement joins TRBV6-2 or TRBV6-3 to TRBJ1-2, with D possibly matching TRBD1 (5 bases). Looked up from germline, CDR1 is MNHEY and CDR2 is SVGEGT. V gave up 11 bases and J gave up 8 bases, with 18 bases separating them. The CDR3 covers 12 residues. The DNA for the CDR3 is TGTGCCGGAAGGGACCCAGACGGGGGCTACACCTTC. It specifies CAGRDPDGGYTF.

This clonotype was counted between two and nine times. The CDR3 nucleotides are TGTGCCAGCAGCTGGGGACTAGCCACAGATACGCAGTATTTT. This translates into CASSWGLATDTQYF. The V and J genes are TRBV3-1 and TRBJ2-3; the match to TRBD2 covers 9 bases. The CDR3 loop spans 14 amino acids. V was clipped by 5 bases and J by 2 bases; unmatched bases: 2. Germline assignment: CDR1 LGHDT and CDR2 YNNKEL (reference sequence).

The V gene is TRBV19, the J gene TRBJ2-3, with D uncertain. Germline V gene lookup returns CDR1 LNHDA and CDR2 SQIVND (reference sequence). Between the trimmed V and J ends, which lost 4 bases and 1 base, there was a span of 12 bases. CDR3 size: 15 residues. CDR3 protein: CASSTNSYGTDTQYF. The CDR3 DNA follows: TGTGCCAGTAGTACCAACTCCTACGGCACAGATACGCAGTATTTT.

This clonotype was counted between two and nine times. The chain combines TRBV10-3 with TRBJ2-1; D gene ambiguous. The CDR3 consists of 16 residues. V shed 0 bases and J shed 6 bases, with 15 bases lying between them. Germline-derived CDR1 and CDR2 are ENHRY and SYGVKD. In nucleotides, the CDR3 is TGTGCCATCAGTGAGTCCCTTGAAAGGAGCCGCAATGAGCAGTTCTTC. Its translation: CAISESLERSRNEQFF.

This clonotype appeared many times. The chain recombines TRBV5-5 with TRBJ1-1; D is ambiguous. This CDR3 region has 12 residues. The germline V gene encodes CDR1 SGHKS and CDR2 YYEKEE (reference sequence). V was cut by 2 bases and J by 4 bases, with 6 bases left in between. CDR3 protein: CASSFRFTEAFF. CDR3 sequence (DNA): TGTGCCAGCAGCTTCCGATTCACTGAAGCTTTCTTT.

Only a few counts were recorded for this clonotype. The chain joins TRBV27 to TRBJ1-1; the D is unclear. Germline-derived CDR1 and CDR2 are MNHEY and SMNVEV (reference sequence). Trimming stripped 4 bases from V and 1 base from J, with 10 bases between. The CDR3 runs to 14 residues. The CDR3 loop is CASSSMDPNTEAFF. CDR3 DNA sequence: TGTGCCAGCAGTTCAATGGACCCGAACACTGAAGCTTTCTTT.

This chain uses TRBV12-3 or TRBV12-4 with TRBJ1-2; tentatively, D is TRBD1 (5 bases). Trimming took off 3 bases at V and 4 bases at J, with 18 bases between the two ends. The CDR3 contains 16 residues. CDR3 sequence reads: CASSFRGPRELYGYTF. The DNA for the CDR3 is TGTGCCAGCAGTTTTAGGGGCCCACGTGAACTCTATGGCTACACCTTC.

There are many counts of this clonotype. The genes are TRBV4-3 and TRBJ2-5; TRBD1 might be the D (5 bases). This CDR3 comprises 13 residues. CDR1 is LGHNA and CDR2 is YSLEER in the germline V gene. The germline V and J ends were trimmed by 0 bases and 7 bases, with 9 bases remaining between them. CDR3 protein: CASSQDRGGTQYF. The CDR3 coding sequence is TGCGCCAGCAGCCAAGATAGGGGTGGGACCCAGTACTTC.

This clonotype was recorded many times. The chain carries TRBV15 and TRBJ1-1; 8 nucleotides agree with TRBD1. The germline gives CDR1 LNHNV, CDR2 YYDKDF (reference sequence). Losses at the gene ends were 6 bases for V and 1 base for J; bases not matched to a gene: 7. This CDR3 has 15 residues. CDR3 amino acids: CATRPHRGGNTEAFF. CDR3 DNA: TGTGCCACCAGGCCCCACAGGGGGGGGAACACTGAAGCTTTCTTT. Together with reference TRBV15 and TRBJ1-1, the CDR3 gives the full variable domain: DAMVIQNPRYQVTQFGKPVTLSCSQTLNHNVMYWYQQKSSQAPKLLFHYYDKDFNNEADTPDNFQSRRPNTSFCFLDIRSPGLGDTAMYLCATRPHRGGNTEAFFGQGTRLTVV.

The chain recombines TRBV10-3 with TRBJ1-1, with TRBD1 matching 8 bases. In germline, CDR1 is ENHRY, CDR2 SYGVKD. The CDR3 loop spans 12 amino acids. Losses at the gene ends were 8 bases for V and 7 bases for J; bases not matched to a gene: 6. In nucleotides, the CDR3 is TGTGCCATCGTGGACAGGGCCAATGAAGCTTTCTTT. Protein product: CAIVDRANEAFF.

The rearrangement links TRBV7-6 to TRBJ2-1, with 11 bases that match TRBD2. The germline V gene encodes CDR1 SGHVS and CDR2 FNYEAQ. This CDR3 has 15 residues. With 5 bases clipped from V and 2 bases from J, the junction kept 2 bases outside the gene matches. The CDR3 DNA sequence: TGTGCCAGCAGCCAACTAGCGGGGGCCTACAATGAGCAGTTCTTC. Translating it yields CASSQLAGAYNEQFF.

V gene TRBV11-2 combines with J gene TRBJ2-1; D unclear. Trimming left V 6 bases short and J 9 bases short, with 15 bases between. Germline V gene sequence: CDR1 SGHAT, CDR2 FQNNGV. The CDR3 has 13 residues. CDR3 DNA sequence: TGTGCCAGCAGTGGGCTGGCTAACAGTGAGCAGTTCTTC. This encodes CASSGLANSEQFF.

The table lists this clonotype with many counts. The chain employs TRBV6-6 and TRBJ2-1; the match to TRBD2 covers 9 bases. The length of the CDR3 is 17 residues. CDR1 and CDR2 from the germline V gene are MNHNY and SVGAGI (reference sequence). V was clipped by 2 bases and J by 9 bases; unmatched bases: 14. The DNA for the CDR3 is TGTGCCAGCAGTTACCAGCGTCCTGGACTAGCGAACGGTGAGCAGTTCTTC. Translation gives CASSYQRPGLANGEQFF.

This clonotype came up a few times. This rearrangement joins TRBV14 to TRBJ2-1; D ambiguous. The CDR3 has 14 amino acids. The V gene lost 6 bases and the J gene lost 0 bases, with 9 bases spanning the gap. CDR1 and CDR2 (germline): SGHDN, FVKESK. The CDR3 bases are TGTGCCAGCAGTCACATTAGCTCCTACAATGAGCAGTTCTTC. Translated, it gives CASSHISSYNEQFF.

CDR3 coding DNA: TGTGCCAGTAGTCTGGGGGACAGGGGGCTCAGTGAGCAGTTCTTC. Encoded protein: CASSLGDRGLSEQFF. V and J are TRBV19 and TRBJ2-1; 12 nucleotides match TRBD1. From germline, CDR1 is LNHDA and CDR2 SQIVND (reference sequence). This CDR3 contains 15 residues. Trimming took 5 bases from V and 9 from J; bases not matched to a gene: 8.